This TCR beta chain was obtained from a study of cytomegalovirus exposure and HLA in healthy donors. General study results and limits: A later analysis showed that HLA-associated TCR beta chains had undergone more clonal expansion than equally common others. Later work found most CMV-associated TCR beta chains apparently HLA-restricted.

13 Jbeta primers and 60 Vbeta primers were used for the PCR. Profiled with immunoSEQ multiplex PCR; TCRdb holds only in-frame clones, not every one. The table includes about 120,000 clones, 75% to 90% detected once. This CDR3 region has 15 residues. Germline V gene sequence: CDR1 MDHEN, CDR2 SYDVKM. On this clone itself: Its antigen is currently unknown. An end of the junction differs from the germline gene, which may be a read error.

This TCR came from a man aged 40-49 years in good health and CMV-seronegative. Input material: PBMCs. The chain carries TRBV28 and TRBJ2-6; TRBD2 matches 8 bases. The CDR3 bases are TGTGCCAGCAGTTTGGGGGGGCGGGGGGCCAACGGCCTGACTTTC. Translating it yields CASSLGGRGANGLTF.